This T cell receptor beta chain was recorded in a study of beta chain features in type 1 diabetes. For the study at large: What patients shared with healthy donors was a similar profile of age, gender and cell yields. Findings of the study overall: People with Type 1 diabetes carried modestly yet significantly shorter TCRB CDR3s in all four CD4+ subsets.

Sorting that relied on CD45RO/CCR7/CD25/CD127/CD95/CD27 yielded CD4+ naive, central memory, regulatory and stem cell-like memory cells. All of the isolated RNA was reverse transcribed, so expressed TCRB transcripts were sequenced. Sequencing of naive, central memory and regulatory T cell samples gave an average of approximately 3.5 million reads. Measured with immunoSEQ multiplex PCR; TCRdb has only the in-frame clones, and not every one. The sample records about 150,000 clones, less than 9.5% being singletons. Trimming at V came to 4 bases and at J to 3 bases, leaving 6 bases not matched to a gene. The CDR3 is made up of 15 amino acids. CDR1 MRHNA and CDR2 SNTAGT come from the germline V gene. This clone has more than one count but fewer than ten. What it binds is not known.

The specimen sequenced was central memory CD4+ T cells from blood. The clonotype was recovered from a woman in her thirties or forties with type 1 diabetes. V is TRBV6-4 and J is TRBJ2-1; 7 bases match TRBD2. Written as DNA, the CDR3 is TGTGCCAGCAGTGTGGAGGGAGGGAACTACAATGAGCAGTTCTTC. Translating gives CASSVEGGNYNEQFF.